One and the same sample provided the 21 T cell receptor beta chains below, sequenced in a study of blood T cell repertoires in COVID-19. The method was immunoSEQ multiplex PCR; TCRdb's version includes in-frame clones alone and lacks a portion of them. The repertoire consists of about 190,000 clones, with around 83% occurring once and the leading ten covering around 25%. Sequencing was carried out using PBMCs or T cells enriched from blood (not recorded which). Source of these receptors: a woman between 35 and 50 years old in a cohort exposed to, infected with or recovered from COVID-19 (not recorded which).

The rearrangement links TRBV7-9 to TRBJ2-7; 9 positions match TRBD2. The CDR3 runs 14 residues. V lost 5 bases to trimming and J lost 0 bases; unmatched junction nucleotides: 2. Germline V lookup: CDR1 SEHNR, CDR2 FQNEAQ (reference sequence). The CDR3 protein is CASSMTSGSYEQYF. The CDR3 DNA sequence: TGTGCCAGCAGCATGACTAGCGGCTCCTACGAGCAGTACTTC.

As concerns this clone: Other nucleotide sequences from this sample produce the same CDR3. The V gene is TRBV7-9, the J gene TRBJ2-2; D unresolved. V lost 3 bases to trimming and J lost 8 bases, with 4 bases between them. This CDR3 is 11 amino acids long. The germline gives CDR1 SEHNR, CDR2 FQNEAQ (reference sequence). The CDR3: CASSLTGELFF. The DNA of the CDR3 is TGTGCCAGCAGCTTGACAGGGGAGCTGTTTTTT.

The chain couples TRBV27 to TRBJ1-5; D is unclear. This CDR3 contains 13 residues. Trimming left V 2 bases short and J 6 bases short, with 8 bases between. Germline V gives CDR1 MNHEY, CDR2 SMNVEV (reference sequence). CDR3 residues: CASSLVVGQPQHF. CDR3 in DNA: TGTGCCAGCAGTTTAGTAGTTGGTCAGCCCCAGCATTTT.

The chain combines TRBV9 with TRBJ2-5, with 9 bases aligning to TRBD2. The CDR3 runs to 20 residues. Trimming removed 0 bases from V and 0 bases from J; junction bases left unmatched: 15. CDR1 and CDR2 (germline): SGDLS, YYNGEE. CDR3 nucleotide sequence: TGTGCCAGCAGCGTAGAGTCGGTAGCGGGGGTCTTCCTGTACCAAGAGACCCAGTACTTC. This sequence encodes CASSVESVAGVFLYQETQYF.

Only one count was recorded for this clone. This chain links TRBV5-1 with TRBJ2-1; a possible D gene is TRBD2 (5 bases). Germline V gene lookup returns CDR1 SGHRS and CDR2 YFSETQ. The CDR3 loop spans 14 amino acids. Trimming left V 3 bases short and J 2 bases short, with 9 bases between. The CDR3 loop reads CASSSTGTYNEQFF. CDR3 DNA: TGCGCCAGCAGCTCTACGGGAACCTACAATGAGCAGTTCTTC.

V and J are TRBV6-1 and TRBJ2-7, with D maybe TRBD2 (7 bases). Germline CDR1 reads MNHNS; CDR2 reads SASEGT. V was trimmed by 4 bases and J by 0 bases, leaving 16 bases between them. The CDR3 is 16 amino acids. CDR3 protein: CASSASRGGGSYEQYF. CDR3 bases: TGTGCCAGCAGTGCTTCTCGAGGGGGGGGCTCCTACGAGCAGTACTTC.

V usage is TRBV18 and J usage is TRBJ1-6, with TRBD1 as a possible D gene (6 bases). Germline V gene data show CDR1 as KGHSH and CDR2 as LQKENI. V dropped 7 bases and J dropped 5 bases, with 12 bases sitting between them. The CDR3 extends over 14 amino acids. The CDR3 loop reads CASLSGHNNSPLHF. The CDR3 DNA sequence: TGTGCCAGCTTATCGGGACACAATAATTCACCCCTCCACTTT.

The chain is built from TRBV7-9 and TRBJ2-7; 9 nucleotides agree with TRBD1. There are 15 residues in the CDR3. Trimming at V came to 4 bases and at J to 3 bases, leaving 7 bases not matched to a gene. Germline CDR1 SEHNR, CDR2 FQNEAQ (reference sequence). This CDR3 is CASSSGGTGRYEQYF. Here the CDR3 DNA reads TGTGCCAGCAGCTCCGGTGGGACAGGGCGCTACGAGCAGTACTTC.

This rearrangement joins TRBV9 to TRBJ1-2; D not resolved. The CDR3 extends over 14 amino acids. Germline lookup yields CDR1 SGDLS and CDR2 YYNGEE. With 2 bases removed from V and 4 bases from J, the gap between germline ends came to 12 bases. CDR3 in amino acids: CASSVSAGSYGYTF. CDR3 sequence (DNA): TGTGCCAGCAGCGTCTCGGCGGGGTCCTATGGCTACACCTTC.

V usage is TRBV15 and J usage is TRBJ2-6; TRBD1 matches 9 bases. CDR3 length: 19 residues. V gave up 4 bases and J gave up 0 bases; unmatched junction bases: 10. The germline CDR1 and CDR2 sequences are LNHNV and YYDKDF (reference sequence). In DNA form, the CDR3 reads TGTGCCACCAGCAACTCCGGACAGGGGTTACCCTCTGGGGCCAACGTCCTGACTTTC. Its protein product is CATSNSGQGLPSGANVLTF.

Comments on this clone: At one of its ends the junction is not consistent with the germline gene, which may arise from a read error. The V and J genes are TRBV4-3 and TRBJ2-4; maybe TRBD1 (5 bases). CDR1 is LGHNA, CDR2 YSLEER, per germline. CDR3 length: 16 amino acids. The CDR3 sequence is CASSQEFLGAKNIQYF. CDR3 coding DNA: TGCGCCAGCAGCCAAGAATTTCTAGGGGCCAAGAACATTCAGTACTTC.

The chain joins TRBV3-1 (or the pseudogene TRBV3-2) to TRBJ2-2, with D possibly being TRBD1 (5 bases). Germline V gene data show CDR1 as LGHDT and CDR2 as YNNKEL (reference sequence). The CDR3 length is 16 residues. The V end lost 0 bases, the J end lost 5 bases, and 13 bases lay between the germline ends. CDR3 in amino acids: CASSQELIGATGELFF. The CDR3 DNA reads as TGTGCCAGCAGCCAAGAATTGATAGGGGCGACCGGGGAGCTGTTTTTT.

This clone appeared once. CDR3 protein: CASSYDGNTNYGYTF. CDR3 coding DNA: TGTGCCAGCAGTTACGACGGGAATACGAACTATGGCTACACCTTC. The chain has TRBV6-5 and TRBJ1-2, with unresolved D. V was cut by 2 bases and J by 2 bases, with 12 bases left in between. Germline V gene sequence: CDR1 MNHEY, CDR2 SVGAGI. The CDR3 runs to 15 residues.

The rearrangement joins TRBV27 to TRBJ2-6; no clear D gene. The CDR3 sequence is 17 residues long. V dropped 7 bases and J dropped 4 bases, with 20 bases sitting between them. The germline V gene encodes CDR1 MNHEY and CDR2 SMNVEV (reference sequence). CDR3 sequence reads: CASTLSGQPKGANVLTF. The CDR3 region has the DNA TGTGCCAGCACCCTCTCTGGGCAGCCTAAGGGGGCCAACGTCCTGACTTTC.

The CDR3, as DNA: TGTGCCAGCAGCTCCTCACCTAGCGCTGCGAATGAGCAGTTCTTC. Protein: CASSSSPSAANEQFF. V gene TRBV9 combines with J gene TRBJ2-1, with D tentatively TRBD2 (6 bases). This CDR3 contains 15 residues. Deletions cut 4 bases from V and 7 bases from J, with 18 bases between. CDR1 is SGDLS, CDR2 YYNGEE, per germline.

This chain connects TRBV5-1 to TRBJ2-3; 9 positions agree with TRBD1. The germline CDR1 and CDR2 sequences are SGHRS and YFSETQ. V gave up 4 bases and J gave up 2 bases; unmatched junction bases: 8. The CDR3 sequence is 16 residues long. The CDR3: CASSPRDRASTDTQYF. CDR3 DNA: TGCGCCAGCAGCCCGCGGGACAGGGCTTCCACAGATACGCAGTATTTT.

The chain recombines TRBV12-3 or TRBV12-4 with TRBJ1-2; D unresolved. V was clipped by 2 bases and J by 6 bases, with 10 bases between them. The CDR3 loop spans 13 amino acids. As DNA, the CDR3 is TGTGCCAGCAGTTTAACGGGTCACAATGGCTACACCTTC. This encodes CASSLTGHNGYTF.

This clone was recorded once. The chain has TRBV7-2 and TRBJ2-1, with 13 nucleotides matching TRBD2. Germline V gene data show CDR1 as SGHTA and CDR2 as FQGNSA. The CDR3 covers 16 residues. The V and J ends lost 5 bases and 9 bases, in that order; junction bases with no gene match: 10. This CDR3 reads CASSPNRGLAGLEQFF. The CDR3 nucleotides read TGTGCCAGCAGCCCAAACCGGGGACTAGCGGGACTTGAGCAGTTCTTC.

The V and J genes are TRBV5-4 and TRBJ1-2; 10 bases map to TRBD1. With 3 bases clipped from V and 8 bases from J, the junction kept 4 bases outside the gene matches. This CDR3 spans 13 amino acids. Germline CDR1 SGHNT, CDR2 YYREEE (reference sequence). The CDR3 bases are TGTGCCAGCAGCTCGGGGACAGGGGAGGGCTACACCTTC. This sequence encodes CASSSGTGEGYTF.

V gene TRBV3-1 (or the pseudogene TRBV3-2) combines with J gene TRBJ1-1; 9 bases match TRBD1. This CDR3 has 14 residues. Germline values: CDR1 LGHDT, CDR2 YNNKEL (reference sequence). V lost 3 bases and J lost 8; bases outside the gene matches: 7. CDR3 coding DNA: TGTGCCAGCAGCCAGGACAGGGGATTCGTGGAAGCTTTCTTT. Encoded protein: CASSQDRGFVEAFF.

The J gene is TRBJ2-7, the V gene TRBV9; 9 nucleotides match TRBD1. Germline trimming cut 4 bases from V and 7 bases from J; bases unmatched to any gene: 15. The CDR3 has 16 amino acids. Germline loops: CDR1 SGDLS, CDR2 YYNGEE. CDR3 nucleotides: TGTGCCAGCAGCATTAGTGGGGGACAGGGCGTAGGGGAGCAGTACTTC. It codes for CASSISGGQGVGEQYF. Full variable domain (missing parts from reference TRBV9 and TRBJ2-7): DSGVTQTPKHLITATGQRVTLRCSPRSGDLSVYWYQQSLDQGLQFLIQYYNGEERAKGNILERFSAQQFPDLHSELNLSSLELGDSALYFCASSISGGQGVGEQYFGPGTRLTVT.